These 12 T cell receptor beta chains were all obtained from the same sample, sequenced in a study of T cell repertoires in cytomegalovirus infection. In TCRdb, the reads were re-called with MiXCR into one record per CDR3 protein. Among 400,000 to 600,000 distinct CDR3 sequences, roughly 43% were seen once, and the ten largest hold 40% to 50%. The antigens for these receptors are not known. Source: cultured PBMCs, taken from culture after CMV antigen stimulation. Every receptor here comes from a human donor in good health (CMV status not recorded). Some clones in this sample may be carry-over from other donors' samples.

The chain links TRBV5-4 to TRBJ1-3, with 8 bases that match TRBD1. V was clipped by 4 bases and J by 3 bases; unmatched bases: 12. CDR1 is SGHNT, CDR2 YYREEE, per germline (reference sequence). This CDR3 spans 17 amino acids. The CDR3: CASSRRGQGARGNTIYF. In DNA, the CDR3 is TGTGCCAGCAGCAGACGGGGCCAGGGGGCTCGTGGAAACACCATATATTTT.

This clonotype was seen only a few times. The CDR3 sequence is CASRSRAGGYEQYF. In nucleotides, the CDR3 is TGTGCCAGCAGGTCGCGCGCTGGGGGCTACGAGCAGTACTTC. The rearrangement links TRBV7-2 to TRBJ2-7; D is perhaps TRBD1 or TRBD2 (5 bases each). Trimming took 6 bases from V and 3 from J, leaving 15 bases between them. Germline assignment: CDR1 SGHTA and CDR2 FQGNSA. There are 14 residues in the CDR3. Based on the CDR3 plus reference TRBV7-2 and TRBJ2-7, the full variable domain is GAGVSQSPSNKVTEKGKDVELRCDPISGHTALYWYRQSLGQGLEFLIYFQGNSAPDKSGLPSDRFSAERTGGSVSTLTIQRTQQEDSAVYLCASRSRAGGYEQYFGPGTRLTVT.

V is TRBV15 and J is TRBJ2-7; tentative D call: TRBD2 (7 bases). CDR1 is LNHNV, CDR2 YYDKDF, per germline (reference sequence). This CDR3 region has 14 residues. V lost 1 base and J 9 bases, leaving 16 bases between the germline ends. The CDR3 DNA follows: TGTGCCACCAGCAGAGGATTGTACAGGGAGGGGCAGTACTTC. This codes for CATSRGLYREGQYF.

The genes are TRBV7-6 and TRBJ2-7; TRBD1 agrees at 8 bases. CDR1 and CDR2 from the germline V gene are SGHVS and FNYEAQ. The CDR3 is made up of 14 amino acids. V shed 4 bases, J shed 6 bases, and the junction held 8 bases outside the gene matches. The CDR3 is CASSSTGELGEQYF. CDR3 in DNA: TGTGCCAGCAGCTCGACAGGGGAGCTTGGCGAGCAGTACTTC.

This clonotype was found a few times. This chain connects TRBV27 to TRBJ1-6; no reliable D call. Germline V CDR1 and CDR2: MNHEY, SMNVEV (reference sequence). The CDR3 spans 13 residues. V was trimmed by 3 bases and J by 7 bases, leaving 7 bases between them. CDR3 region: CASSLAPNSPLHF. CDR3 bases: TGTGCCAGCAGTTTGGCGCCCAATTCACCCCTCCACTTT.

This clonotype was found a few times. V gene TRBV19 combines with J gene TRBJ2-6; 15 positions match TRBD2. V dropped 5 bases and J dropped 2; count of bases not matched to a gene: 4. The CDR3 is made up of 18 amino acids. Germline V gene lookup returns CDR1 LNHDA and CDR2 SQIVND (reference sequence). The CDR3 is CASSRTSGGDPGANVLTF. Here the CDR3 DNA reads TGTGCCAGTAGTCGGACTAGCGGGGGGGACCCTGGGGCCAACGTCCTGACTTTC.

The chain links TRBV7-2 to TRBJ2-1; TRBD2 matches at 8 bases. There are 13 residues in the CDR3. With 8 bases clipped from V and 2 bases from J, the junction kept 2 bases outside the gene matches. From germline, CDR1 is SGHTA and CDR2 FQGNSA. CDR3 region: CASLLAAYNEQFF. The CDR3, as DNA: TGTGCCAGCTTACTAGCGGCCTACAATGAGCAGTTCTTC.

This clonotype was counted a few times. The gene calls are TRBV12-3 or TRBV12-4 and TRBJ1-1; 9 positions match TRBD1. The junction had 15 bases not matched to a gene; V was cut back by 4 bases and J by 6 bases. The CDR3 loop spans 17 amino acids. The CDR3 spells CASSSAEDRGGRAEAFF. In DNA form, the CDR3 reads TGTGCCAGCAGTTCCGCGGAGGACAGGGGAGGACGCGCTGAAGCTTTCTTT.

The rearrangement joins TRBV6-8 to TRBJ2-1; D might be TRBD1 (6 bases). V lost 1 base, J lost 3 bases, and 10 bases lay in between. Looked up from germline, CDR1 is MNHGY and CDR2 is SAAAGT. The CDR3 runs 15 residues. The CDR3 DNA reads TGTGCCAGCAGTTACTTCCCACAGGGCTACAATGAGCAGTTCTTC. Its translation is CASSYFPQGYNEQFF.

CDR3 amino acids: CASSRRVKGYEQYF. The CDR3 bases are TGTGCCAGTAGTCGTCGTGTCAAAGGGTACGAGCAGTACTTC. V gene TRBV19 combines with J gene TRBJ2-7; D not certain. Trimming cost V 5 bases and J 4 bases, with 15 bases left between them. This CDR3 spans 14 amino acids. The germline gives CDR1 LNHDA, CDR2 SQIVND (reference sequence).

The CDR3 sequence: CAIRFAGTGGTGELFF. DNA of the CDR3: TGTGCCATCAGGTTCGCCGGGACAGGGGGAACCGGGGAGCTGTTTTTT. The genes are TRBV10-3 and TRBJ2-2; 11 nucleotides line up with TRBD1. There are 16 residues in the CDR3. Germline V gene lookup returns CDR1 ENHRY and CDR2 SYGVKD. The V and J ends lost 6 bases and 5 bases, in that order; junction bases with no gene match: 8.

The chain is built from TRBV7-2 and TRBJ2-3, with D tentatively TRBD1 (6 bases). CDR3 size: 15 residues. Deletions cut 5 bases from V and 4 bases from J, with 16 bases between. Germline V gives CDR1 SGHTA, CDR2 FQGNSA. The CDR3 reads CASSGQGSTADTQYF. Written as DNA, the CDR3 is TGTGCCAGCAGCGGCCAGGGGAGTACGGCAGATACGCAGTATTTT.